These 30 T cell receptor beta chains originate from one sample sequenced in a study of T cell responses to AZD1222 COVID-19 vaccine. TCRdb's table, derived via immunoSEQ multiplex PCR, lists solely in-frame clones and lacks some. The table shows 95,000 or so clones, with 88% occurring only once. The starting material was peripheral blood, obtained on day 0 of AZD1222 vaccination. Every receptor here comes from an adult in good health.

This clone was recorded only once. The V call is TRBV15, the J call TRBJ2-7; D remains unclear. Germline V gives CDR1 LNHNV, CDR2 YYDKDF (reference sequence). This CDR3 spans 13 amino acids. Trimming took off 0 bases at V and 7 bases at J, with 10 bases between the two ends. The CDR3, as DNA: TGTGCCACCAGCAGAGATCTAGATAGGGAGCAGTACTTC. This sequence encodes CATSRDLDREQYF.

This chain joins TRBV9 and TRBJ2-2; D unresolved. The CDR3 sequence is 13 residues long. Germline CDR1 is SGDLS and CDR2 is YYNGEE. V was trimmed by 0 bases and J by 5 bases, leaving 5 bases between them. CDR3 amino acids: CASSVDPTGELFF. The CDR3 nucleotides are TGTGCCAGCAGCGTAGACCCTACCGGGGAGCTGTTTTTT.

The chain is built from TRBV28 and TRBJ1-2; a weak D match, TRBD1 (6 bases). Trimming stripped 6 bases from V and 7 bases from J, with 21 bases between. Germline V CDR1 and CDR2: MDHEN, SYDVKM. The CDR3 contains 15 residues. The CDR3 nucleotides read TGTGCCAGCAGGGGGGGGGTACAGGGCATGGTTGGCTACACCTTC. It yields the protein CASRGGVQGMVGYTF.

The chain has TRBV28 and TRBJ1-2; no firm D call. CDR1 and CDR2 (germline): MDHEN, SYDVKM. CDR3 length: 11 residues. The germline V and J ends were trimmed by 6 bases and 2 bases, with 4 bases remaining between them. The CDR3 sequence is CASSTNYGYTF. In DNA, the CDR3 is TGTGCCAGCAGCACGAACTATGGCTACACCTTC.

The V gene is TRBV28, the J gene TRBJ1-5; D may be TRBD1 (5 bases). This CDR3 has 14 amino acids. The V end lost 2 bases, the J end lost 10 bases, and 15 bases lay between the germline ends. The germline V gene encodes CDR1 MDHEN and CDR2 SYDVKM. CDR3 nucleotides: TGTGCCAGCAGTTTAGGAGGCCCAGGGAGACCCCAGCATTTT. This translates into CASSLGGPGRPQHF.

The chain uses TRBV9 and TRBJ1-1; the match to TRBD1 covers 7 bases. V shed 4 bases, J shed 1 base, and the junction held 4 bases outside the gene matches. Germline CDR1 and CDR2: SGDLS and YYNGEE. The CDR3 is made up of 14 amino acids. Written as DNA, the CDR3 is TGTGCCAGCAGCCCAGGGGGGCCGAACACTGAAGCTTTCTTT. Amino acids: CASSPGGPNTEAFF. The entire variable domain, with the rest obtained from reference TRBV9 and TRBJ1-1, is as follows: DSGVTQTPKHLITATGQRVTLRCSPRSGDLSVYWYQQSLDQGLQFLIQYYNGEERAKGNILERFSAQQFPDLHSELNLSSLELGDSALYFCASSPGGPNTEAFFGQGTRLTVV.

This chain joins TRBV2 and TRBJ1-2, with 12 bases matching TRBD1. Germline V CDR1 and CDR2: SNHLY, FYNNEI. This CDR3 contains 16 residues. Trimming removed 3 bases from V and 7 bases from J; junction bases left unmatched: 9. DNA of the CDR3: TGTGCCAGCAGTGATCTCCTCCGGGACAGGGGGCTTGGCTACACCTTC. Translation gives CASSDLLRDRGLGYTF.

The chain has TRBV30 and TRBJ1-2, with D unclear. The length of the CDR3 is 11 residues. V lost 5 bases and J 6 bases, leaving 10 bases between the germline ends. Looked up from germline, CDR1 is GTSNPN and CDR2 is SVGIG (reference sequence). CDR3 residues: CAWGQIDGYTF. The DNA for the CDR3 is TGTGCCTGGGGGCAAATTGATGGCTACACCTTC.

The DNA of the CDR3 is TGCGCCAGCAGCCAAACCGGGACGGGAAACACTGAAGCTTTCTTT. Amino acids: CASSQTGTGNTEAFF. The chain recombines TRBV4-1 with TRBJ1-1, with D possibly being TRBD1 (5 bases). The CDR3 sequence is 15 residues long. V was shortened by 2 bases and J by 2 bases, with 12 bases between the two germline ends. Germline loops: CDR1 MGHRA, CDR2 YSYEKL.

The chain couples TRBV10-1 to TRBJ1-6; 7 bases align to TRBD1. The CDR3 spans 15 residues. The germline V gene has CDR1 WNHNN and CDR2 SYGVQD (reference sequence). V was clipped by 3 bases and J by 8 bases; unmatched bases: 7. CDR3 nucleotides: TGCGCCAGCAGTGATGGGCAGGGGGTTTATTCACCCCTCCACTTT. This translates into CASSDGQGVYSPLHF.

Regarding this clone: Other DNA sequences within the sample encode an identical CDR3. This sequence joins TRBV3-1 (or the pseudogene TRBV3-2) and TRBJ1-5; no clear D. V lost 0 bases and J lost 6, with 6 bases in between. The V gene's germline CDR1 is LGHDT and CDR2 YNNKEL (reference sequence). This CDR3 has 13 residues. CDR3 DNA sequence: TGTGCCAGCAGCCAAGATGGACGTCAGCCCCAGCATTTT. Amino acid sequence: CASSQDGRQPQHF.

The chain couples TRBV13 to TRBJ2-2; D unresolved. V lost 3 bases and J 2 bases, leaving 7 bases between the germline ends. This CDR3 region has 14 residues. CDR1 PRHDT and CDR2 FYEKMQ come from the germline V gene (reference sequence). The CDR3 sequence is CASSFLGNTGELFF. The CDR3 DNA sequence: TGTGCCAGCAGCTTTTTGGGCAACACCGGGGAGCTGTTTTTT. The full variable domain, in which reference TRBV13 and TRBJ2-2 provide the parts outside the CDR3, is AAGVIQSPRHLIKEKRETATLKCYPIPRHDTVYWYQQGPGQDPQFLISFYEKMQSDKGSIPDRFSAQQFSDYHSELNMSSLELGDSALYFCASSFLGNTGELFFGEGSRLTVL.

The chain carries TRBV11-2 and TRBJ2-5, with TRBD2 matching 8 bases. With V trimmed by 5 bases and J by 5 bases, 19 bases remained unmatched. Per the germline V gene, CDR1 is SGHAT and CDR2 is FQNNGV. CDR3 length: 18 amino acids. The CDR3 sequence: CASSASPPRGVFSETQYF. The CDR3 nucleotides read TGTGCCAGCAGCGCCTCCCCTCCGCGGGGGGTCTTCTCGGAGACCCAGTACTTC.

The chain joins TRBV9 to TRBJ1-3, with a tentative D call TRBD1 (6 bases). Trimming took 0 bases from V and 0 from J, leaving 10 bases between them. This CDR3 has 16 residues. Germline assignment: CDR1 SGDLS and CDR2 YYNGEE. CDR3 sequence: CASSVGSGASGNTIYF. In DNA, the CDR3 is TGTGCCAGCAGCGTAGGTTCGGGGGCCTCTGGAAACACCATATATTTT.

V and J are TRBV5-4 and TRBJ2-3, with 8 bases fitting TRBD2. J gave up 0 bases and V 4 bases, and 4 bases lay outside the gene matches. This CDR3 has 15 amino acids. Germline V gene sequence: CDR1 SGHNT, CDR2 YYREEE (reference sequence). The CDR3 bases are TGTGCCAGCAGCATCGGCGGGGGGAGCACAGATACGCAGTATTTT. Translating gives CASSIGGGSTDTQYF. The full variable domain, its missing parts supplied by reference TRBV5-4 and TRBJ2-3, is ETGVTQSPTHLIKTRGQQVTLRCSSQSGHNTVSWYQQALGQGPQFIFQYYREEENGRGNFPPRFSGLQFPNYSSELNVNALELDDSALYLCASSIGGGSTDTQYFGPGTRLTVL.

The chain links TRBV11-2 to TRBJ1-4; possible D gene TRBD1, 5 bases. The CDR3 is made up of 15 amino acids. Germline CDR1 and CDR2: SGHAT and FQNNGV. Between the trimmed V and J ends, which lost 6 bases and 5 bases, there was a span of 16 bases. The CDR3: CASSTHGTGNEKLFF. CDR3 sequence (DNA): TGTGCCAGCAGTACACACGGGACGGGGAATGAAAAACTGTTTTTT.

The genes are TRBV6-5 and TRBJ1-2, with D perhaps matching TRBD1 (6 bases). V lost 5 bases, J lost 5 bases, and 18 bases lay in between. CDR3 size: 15 residues. Germline CDR1 MNHEY, CDR2 SVGAGI. The CDR3 sequence is CASSPMDSALYGYTF. In DNA, the CDR3 is TGTGCCAGCAGTCCGATGGACAGCGCCCTTTATGGCTACACCTTC.

In nucleotides, the CDR3 is TGTGCCAGCAGCTTAGAATACAGTGGAAACACCATATATTTT. It encodes CASSLEYSGNTIYF. This chain uses TRBV7-2 with TRBJ1-3; D uncertain. V was clipped by 1 base and J by 3 bases, with 7 bases between them. Looked up from germline, CDR1 is SGHTA and CDR2 is FQGNSA. The CDR3 covers 14 residues.

This clone was detected only once. This sequence joins TRBV5-1 and TRBJ2-7; D tentatively fits TRBD1 or TRBD2 (5 bases each). The V and J ends lost 3 bases and 7 bases respectively, with 11 bases between them. CDR1 is SGHRS and CDR2 is YFSETQ in the germline V gene. CDR3 length: 12 amino acids. This CDR3 is CASSSGTVEQYF. CDR3 nucleotide sequence: TGCGCCAGCAGCTCCGGGACGGTGGAGCAGTACTTC. The whole variable domain, filled in from reference TRBV5-1 and TRBJ2-7, reads KAGVTQTPRYLIKTRGQQVTLSCSPISGHRSVSWYQQTPGQGLQFLFEYFSETQRNKGNFPGRFSGRQFSNSRSEMNVSTLELGDSALYLCASSSGTVEQYFGPGTRLTVT.

The V gene is TRBV30, the J gene TRBJ2-3; D may be TRBD1 (6 bases). The germline V gene encodes CDR1 GTSNPN and CDR2 SVGIG (reference sequence). This CDR3 comprises 15 residues. Between the trimmed V and J ends, which lost 2 bases and 2 bases, there was a span of 14 bases. The CDR3 DNA follows: TGTGCCTGGAGTCGGACAGTATCCTTCACAGATACGCAGTATTTT. Residues: CAWSRTVSFTDTQYF. The entire variable domain, with the rest obtained from reference TRBV30 and TRBJ2-3, is as follows: SQTIHQWPATLVQPVGSPLSLECTVEGTSNPNLYWYRQAAGRGLQLLFYSVGIGQISSEVPQNLSASRPQDRQFILSSKKLLLSDSGFYLCAWSRTVSFTDTQYFGPGTRLTVL.

This chain connects TRBV5-1 to TRBJ1-3; a weak D match, TRBD1 (5 bases). The CDR3 has 17 residues. Germline CDR1 SGHRS, CDR2 YFSETQ. V lost 0 bases and J 0 bases, leaving 13 bases between the germline ends. The CDR3 coding sequence is TGCGCCAGCAGCTTGGCGGGGGTCTCTAACTCTGGAAACACCATATATTTT. Protein product: CASSLAGVSNSGNTIYF.

The chain joins TRBV12-3 or TRBV12-4 to TRBJ1-2; D gene uncertain. V was cut by 4 bases and J by 11 bases, with 11 bases left in between. CDR3 length: 11 amino acids. The CDR3 region is CASSSERGYTF. The DNA of the CDR3 is TGTGCCAGCAGTTCCGAAAGAGGGTACACCTTC.

The rearrangement uses TRBV29-1 and TRBJ1-1, with D unresolved. Trimming took off 4 bases at V and 2 bases at J, with 14 bases between the two ends. Germline assignment: CDR1 SQVTM and CDR2 ANQGSEA. This CDR3 contains 14 residues. CDR3 in amino acids: CSVGGTVRNTEAFF. The CDR3 bases are TGCAGCGTTGGGGGAACAGTGAGAAACACTGAAGCTTTCTTT. The full variable domain, completed using reference TRBV29-1 and TRBJ1-1, is SAVISQKPSRDICQRGTSLTIQCQVDSQVTMMFWYRQQPGQSLTLIATANQGSEATYESGFVIDKFPISRPNLTFSTLTVSNMSPEDSSIYLCSVGGTVRNTEAFFGQGTRLTVV.

This CDR3 is CASSVQVGNQPQHF. DNA for the CDR3: TGTGCCAGCAGCGTACAGGTGGGCAATCAGCCCCAGCATTTT. The rearrangement links TRBV28 to TRBJ1-5, with D perhaps matching TRBD1 (5 bases). Between the trimmed V and J ends, which lost 6 bases and 2 bases, there was a span of 11 bases. Germline CDR1 and CDR2: MDHEN and SYDVKM. The CDR3 is made up of 14 amino acids.

The chain links TRBV6-5 to TRBJ2-7; D is perhaps TRBD2 (7 bases). The CDR3 consists of 13 residues. Trimming stripped 6 bases from V and 5 bases from J, with 14 bases between. Per germline, CDR1 MNHEY and CDR2 SVGAGI. CDR3 bases: TGTGCCAGCAGAGAGGGGGGAGGGAACGAGCAGTACTTC. The encoded protein is CASREGGGNEQYF.

The chain links TRBV30 to TRBJ1-6, with D possibly being TRBD1 (5 bases). CDR3 length: 13 amino acids. V lost 1 base and J lost 7, with 8 bases in between. CDR1 and CDR2 from the germline V gene are GTSNPN and SVGIG (reference sequence). The DNA for the CDR3 is TGTGCCTGGAGTGCCAGGGAAAATTCACCCCTCCACTTT. As protein: CAWSARENSPLHF.

The V and J genes are TRBV9 and TRBJ1-2, with 11 bases that match TRBD1. The CDR3 extends over 16 amino acids. Germline CDR1 is SGDLS and CDR2 is YYNGEE. The trim removed 2 bases at V and 4 bases at J, leaving 7 bases unmatched. The CDR3 is CASSVIGQGASYGYTF. CDR3 nucleotide sequence: TGTGCCAGCAGCGTCATCGGACAGGGGGCGTCCTATGGCTACACCTTC.

The genes are TRBV15 and TRBJ1-4; D is uncertain. The CDR3 has 13 amino acids. Trimming pared 7 bases from V and 4 bases from J, leaving 10 bases between. Germline lookup yields CDR1 LNHNV and CDR2 YYDKDF (reference sequence). As DNA, the CDR3 is TGTGCCACCAAGTATGGGGTTAATGAAAAACTGTTTTTT. It translates to CATKYGVNEKLFF.

This chain links TRBV21-1 with TRBJ2-7; the tabulated D call, TRBD1, remains unverified against the DNA. TRBV21-1 is reported as a pseudogene. The CDR3 loop spans 14 amino acids. The CDR3 protein is CASSNLQKLSEQYF. CDR3 bases: TGTGCCAGCAGCAACTTACAGAAGTTGTCCGAGCAGTACTTC.

The chain recombines TRBV24-1 with TRBJ1-2; 8 nucleotides match TRBD1. V trimming: 4 bases; J trimming: 4 bases; junction bases outside the gene matches: 10. The CDR3 totals 16 residues. CDR1 and CDR2 (germline): KGHDR, SFDVKD. The CDR3 spells CATSDRGQGPPYGYTF. Written as DNA, the CDR3 is TGTGCCACCAGTGACCGAGGACAGGGACCCCCCTATGGCTACACCTTC.